Listed here are 23 T cell receptor beta chains from one sample, sequenced in a study of neurological immune-mediated disorders. MiXCR, applied by TCRdb to the 5' RACE reads, yields one record per CDR3 protein. Of roughly 38,000 distinct CDR3 sequences in the sample, over 2% were seen once. Sequencing used PBMCs. These receptors were collected from a man between 25 and 39 years old with multiple sclerosis.

This clonotype was seen many times. The chain joins TRBV7-9 to TRBJ2-1; no clear D gene. Looked up from germline, CDR1 is SEHNR and CDR2 is FQNEAQ (reference sequence). The CDR3 totals 11 residues. V dropped 5 bases and J dropped 9 bases, with 8 bases sitting between them. CDR3 DNA sequence: TGTGCCAGCAGCCATCGTGGTGAGCAGTTCTTC. Protein product: CASSHRGEQFF.

This clonotype was found many times. For the CDR3, the DNA is TGCGCCAGCAGTATCCCGGGGGCCAGCTACAATGAGCAGTTCTTC. Its translation is CASSIPGASYNEQFF. V usage is TRBV5-1 and J usage is TRBJ2-1; D possibly uses TRBD1 or TRBD2 (6 bases each). CDR3 length equals 15 residues. Trimming stripped 5 bases from V and 3 bases from J, with 15 bases between. CDR1 SGHRS and CDR2 YFSETQ come from the germline V gene.

This chain uses TRBV12-3 or TRBV12-4 with TRBJ2-6; D is unclear. The ends were cut back, 6 bases at V and 0 bases at J, with 9 bases in the middle. The CDR3 length is 15 residues. Here the CDR3 DNA reads TGTGCCAGCAGCCCCTACGTCTCTGGGGCCAACGTCCTGACTTTC. This translates into CASSPYVSGANVLTF.

J is TRBJ2-4 and V is TRBV20-1; TRBD2 aligns across 10 bases. The V gene's germline CDR1 is DFQATT and CDR2 SNEGSKA (reference sequence). V shed 0 bases, J shed 7 bases, and the junction held 12 bases outside the gene matches. This CDR3 contains 17 residues. This chain's CDR3 is CSARDTRLAGRINIQYF. The CDR3 region has the DNA TGCAGTGCTAGAGATACCCGACTAGCGGGCCGCATCAACATTCAGTACTTC.

This clonotype was picked up many times. V usage is TRBV20-1 and J usage is TRBJ2-7; the match to TRBD2 covers 13 bases. J gave up 4 bases and V 0 bases, and 9 bases lay outside the gene matches. This CDR3 comprises 17 residues. Germline V gene sequence: CDR1 DFQATT, CDR2 SNEGSKA (reference sequence). CDR3 in DNA: TGCAGTGCTAGAGAAGCCGGACTAGCGGGAGTCCGGTACGAGCAGTACTTC. Protein sequence: CSAREAGLAGVRYEQYF.

This clonotype was found many times. This chain uses TRBV20-1 with TRBJ2-5; tentative D call: TRBD1 (6 bases). The CDR3 length is 15 residues. Germline assignment: CDR1 DFQATT and CDR2 SNEGSKA (reference sequence). V dropped 5 bases and J dropped 0 bases, with 16 bases sitting between them. The CDR3 DNA reads as TGCAGTGCTCCCCGGGACACCGGATACCAAGAGACCCAGTACTTC. It is translated as CSAPRDTGYQETQYF.

This clonotype appeared many times. This sequence joins TRBV9 and TRBJ2-3; weak D call: TRBD2 (5 bases). Germline assignment: CDR1 SGDLS and CDR2 YYNGEE. CDR3 length: 16 residues. Trimming cost V 0 bases and J 0 bases, with 11 bases left between them. The CDR3 region is CASSVVWGDSTDTQYF. The CDR3 coding sequence is TGTGCCAGCAGCGTAGTATGGGGAGATAGCACAGATACGCAGTATTTT.

This clonotype showed up many times. The genes are TRBV2 and TRBJ2-6; 7 positions agree with TRBD1. CDR1 and CDR2 from the germline V gene are SNHLY and FYNNEI. The CDR3 length is 15 residues. V gave up 11 bases and J gave up 0 bases; unmatched junction bases: 7. In nucleotides, the CDR3 is TGTGCCCGCCGGGACAGCTTCTCTGGGGCCAACGTCCTGACTTTC. This translates into CARRDSFSGANVLTF.

This clonotype appeared many times. The chain has TRBV10-3 and TRBJ1-2; D unclear. The V end was cut by 1 base, the J end by 6 bases, with 9 bases between. CDR3 length equals 13 residues. Germline V gene sequence: CDR1 ENHRY, CDR2 SYGVKD. CDR3: CAISEYTSHGYTF. CDR3 DNA sequence: TGTGCCATCAGTGAGTACACCTCTCATGGCTACACCTTC.

There are many counts of this clonotype. The V call is TRBV24-1, the J call TRBJ2-1, with 7 bases matching TRBD2. Germline V lookup: CDR1 KGHDR, CDR2 SFDVKD. Trimming took 3 bases from V and 5 from J; bases not matched to a gene: 6. There are 15 residues in the CDR3. The CDR3 is CATSDGGRADNEQFF. Written as DNA, the CDR3 is TGTGCCACCAGTGATGGAGGGAGGGCCGACAATGAGCAGTTCTTC.

This clonotype has ten or more counts. The rearrangement uses TRBV5-1 and TRBJ2-2; D is uncertain. The CDR3 spans 13 residues. V was clipped by 7 bases and J by 2 bases, with 9 bases between them. CDR1 and CDR2 (germline): SGHRS, YFSETQ. Here the CDR3 DNA reads TGCGCCAGCGGGGTGACAAACACCGGGGAGCTGTTTTTT. This sequence encodes CASGVTNTGELFF. The full variable domain, completed using reference TRBV5-1 and TRBJ2-2, is KAGVTQTPRYLIKTRGQQVTLSCSPISGHRSVSWYQQTPGQGLQFLFEYFSETQRNKGNFPGRFSGRQFSNSRSEMNVSTLELGDSALYLCASGVTNTGELFFGEGSRLTVL.

In this sample, this clonotype turned up many times. The chain joins TRBV7-6 to TRBJ2-3, with 10 bases that match TRBD2. The germline V gene encodes CDR1 SGHVS and CDR2 FNYEAQ. J lost 0 bases, V lost 6 bases, and 9 bases had no gene match. CDR3 size: 17 residues. The CDR3 DNA reads as TGTGCCAGCAGTCCAAGCGGGGGGGCAACTAGCACAGATACGCAGTATTTT. Protein sequence: CASSPSGGATSTDTQYF. The variable domain in full, completed from reference TRBV7-6 and TRBJ2-3, reads GAGVSQSPRYKVTKRGQDVALRCDPISGHVSLYWYRQALGQGPEFLTYFNYEAQQDKSGLPNDRFSAERPEGSISTLTIQRTEQRDSAMYRCASSPSGGATSTDTQYFGPGTRLTVL.

Relative to its sample, this clonotype is medium-sized. This chain joins TRBV28 and TRBJ2-7; the D gene is possibly TRBD2 (7 bases). The CDR3 has 14 residues. Trimming pared 5 bases from V and 6 bases from J, leaving 17 bases between. Germline V lookup: CDR1 MDHEN, CDR2 SYDVKM. The CDR3 region is CASSTMTGGLEQYF. The CDR3 nucleotides are TGTGCCAGCAGTACAATGACCGGGGGGCTCGAGCAGTACTTC.

The rearrangement uses TRBV7-8 and TRBJ1-1, with D hard to call. Germline V gene data show CDR1 as SGHVS and CDR2 as FQNEAQ. V was trimmed by 5 bases and J by 4 bases, leaving 14 bases between them. There are 14 residues in the CDR3. The CDR3 DNA follows: TGTGCCAGCAGCCCTCAGGTGGGTCGCACTGAAGCTTTCTTT. It translates to CASSPQVGRTEAFF.

In this sample, this clonotype turned up many times. The chain couples TRBV10-3 to TRBJ2-7; a weak D match, TRBD1 (6 bases). The V end lost 5 bases, the J end lost 3 bases, and 8 bases lay between the germline ends. The CDR3 has 12 residues. Per the germline V gene, CDR1 is ENHRY and CDR2 is SYGVKD. The CDR3 DNA follows: TGTGCCATCAGTACAGGGAGCTACGAGCAGTACTTC. Translating gives CAISTGSYEQYF.

This clonotype was seen ten or more times. This chain links TRBV3-1 with TRBJ2-5; unclear D gene. V shed 7 bases and J shed 5 bases, with 8 bases lying between them. The CDR3 is 11 residues long. The germline V gene encodes CDR1 LGHDT and CDR2 YNNKEL (reference sequence). This CDR3 reads CASTLGETQYF. In DNA form, the CDR3 reads TGTGCCAGCACCTTGGGGGAGACCCAGTACTTC.

This clonotype was counted ten times or more. The rearrangement links TRBV20-1 to TRBJ2-1, with 12 bases that match TRBD2. With V trimmed by 3 bases and J by 5 bases, 8 bases remained unmatched. This CDR3 is 16 amino acids long. Germline V gene lookup returns CDR1 DFQATT and CDR2 SNEGSKA (reference sequence). The CDR3 protein is CSASPSGGVRDNEQFF. In nucleotides, the CDR3 is TGCAGTGCTAGTCCTAGCGGGGGGGTTAGGGACAATGAGCAGTTCTTC.

V gene TRBV12-3 or TRBV12-4 combines with J gene TRBJ2-3; weak D call: TRBD1 (5 bases). The CDR3 consists of 15 residues. V shed 5 bases and J shed 0 bases, with 12 bases lying between them. This CDR3 reads CASSPLAGSTDTQYF. The CDR3 DNA reads TGTGCCAGCAGTCCCTTGGCAGGGAGCACAGATACGCAGTATTTT.

At least ten counts were recorded for this clonotype. The chain carries TRBV6-5 and TRBJ1-6; 9 positions agree with TRBD1. CDR3 length equals 14 residues. Trimming at V came to 6 bases and at J to 8 bases, leaving 5 bases not matched to a gene. CDR1 is MNHEY, CDR2 SVGAGI, per germline. CDR3 loop: CASSRGQGDSPLHF. CDR3 bases: TGTGCCAGCAGCCGGGGACAGGGTGATTCACCCCTCCACTTT.

A remark on this clonotype: The junction departs from germline at one end; a sequencing error may be responsible. The chain couples TRBV7-3 to TRBJ2-1; the D gene is possibly TRBD1 (8 bases). This CDR3 has 12 amino acids. Germline assignment: CDR1 SGHTA and CDR2 FQGTGA. CDR3 sequence (DNA): TGTGACAGCAGCACAGGGGGGGATGAGCAGTTCTTC. It translates to CDSSTGGDEQFF.

Ten or more counts support this clonotype. The J gene is TRBJ1-2, the V gene TRBV10-3, with D possibly matching TRBD1 (5 bases). Germline V gene data show CDR1 as ENHRY and CDR2 as SYGVKD. The CDR3 extends over 14 amino acids. Trimming left V 3 bases short and J 7 bases short, with 15 bases between. CDR3 in DNA: TGTGCCATCAGTGAAGGATCCGGGGGGAGTGGCTACACCTTC. This translates into CAISEGSGGSGYTF.

This clonotype was detected only once. It may be a read error: a sequence one base away is much more abundant. The chain recombines TRBV20-1 with TRBJ1-1; tentative D call: TRBD1 (5 bases). CDR3 size: 10 residues. Germline lookup yields CDR1 DFQATT and CDR2 SNEGSKA (reference sequence). The V and J ends lost 5 bases and 11 bases respectively, with 12 bases between them. The CDR3, as DNA: TGCAGTGCTTGGACATGGAAGGCTTTCTTT. The encoded protein is CSAWTWKAFF.

The table lists this clonotype with many counts. The chain joins TRBV3-1 to TRBJ2-3, with no clear D. Trimming cost V 0 bases and J 0 bases, with 7 bases left between them. The CDR3 extends over 15 amino acids. The V gene's germline CDR1 is LGHDT and CDR2 YNNKEL (reference sequence). The chain's CDR3 is CASSQEPASTDTQYF. For the CDR3, the DNA is TGTGCCAGCAGCCAAGAGCCAGCGAGCACAGATACGCAGTATTTT.